This T cell receptor beta chain emerged from a study of T cells in Graves' hyperthyroidism and ophthalmopathy. For the study at large: Peripheral blood was collected at initial diagnosis, before any treatment.

PBMCs were derived from roughly 10 ml fresh peripheral blood. Study-wide points: Expanded thyroid clonotypes (above 0.001) were mostly also found in blood.

Per the germline V gene, CDR1 is GTSNPN and CDR2 is SVGIG (reference sequence). The CDR3 is made up of 16 amino acids. The V and J ends lost 0 bases and 1 base, in that order; junction bases with no gene match: 5. Amplified TCR beta CDR3 regions derived from RNA transcripts. The HTBI primer set drove a first-round RT-PCR of the TCR CDR3. TCRdb itself ran the multiplex PCR reads through MiXCR, one entry per CDR3 protein. The profile shows hundreds of thousands of distinct CDR3 sequences, 13% to 15% of them singletons. This clonotype was seen at least ten times. The antigen is unknown. The sequence came from a young woman with Graves' hyperthyroidism. Sequencing used blood. The chain uses TRBV30 and TRBJ2-5; the match to TRBD1 covers 10 bases. The chain's CDR3 is CAWSVGTGASQETQYF. The CDR3 bases are TGTGCCTGGAGTGTAGGGACAGGGGCCTCCCAAGAGACCCAGTACTTC.